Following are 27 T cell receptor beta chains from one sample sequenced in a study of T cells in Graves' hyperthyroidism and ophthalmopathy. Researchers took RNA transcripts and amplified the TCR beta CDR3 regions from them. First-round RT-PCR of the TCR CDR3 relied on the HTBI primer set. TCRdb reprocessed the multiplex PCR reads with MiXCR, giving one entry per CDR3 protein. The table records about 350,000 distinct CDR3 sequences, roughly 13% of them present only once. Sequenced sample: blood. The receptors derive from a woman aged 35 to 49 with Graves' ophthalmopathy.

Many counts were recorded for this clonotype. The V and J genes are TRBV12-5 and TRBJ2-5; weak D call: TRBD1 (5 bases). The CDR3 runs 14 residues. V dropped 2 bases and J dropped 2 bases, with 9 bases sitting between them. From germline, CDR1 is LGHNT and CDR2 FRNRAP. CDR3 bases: TGTGCTAGTGGTTTGTCAGGGCAGCAAGAGACCCAGTACTTC. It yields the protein CASGLSGQQETQYF.

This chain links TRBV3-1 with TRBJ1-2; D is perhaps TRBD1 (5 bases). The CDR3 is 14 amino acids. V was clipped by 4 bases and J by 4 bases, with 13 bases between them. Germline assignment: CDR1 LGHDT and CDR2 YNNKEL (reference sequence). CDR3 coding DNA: TGTGCCAGCAGCCCAACAGGAGACGCCTATGGCTACACCTTC. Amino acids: CASSPTGDAYGYTF.

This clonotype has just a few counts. CDR3 bases: TGTGCCAGCTCAAGGACACAAGAACCCTATGGCTACACCTTC. As protein: CASSRTQEPYGYTF. The chain employs TRBV18 and TRBJ1-2, with D possibly TRBD1 on 5 matching bases. V was shortened by 5 bases and J by 4 bases, with 14 bases between the two germline ends. The CDR3 consists of 14 residues. Germline values: CDR1 KGHSH, CDR2 LQKENI.

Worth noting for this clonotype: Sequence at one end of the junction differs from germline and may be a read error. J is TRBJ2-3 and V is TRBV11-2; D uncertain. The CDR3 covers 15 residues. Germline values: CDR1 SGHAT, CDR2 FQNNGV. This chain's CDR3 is CVSSSSPPSTDTQYF. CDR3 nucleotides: TGTGTCAGCAGCTCGAGCCCTCCTAGCACAGATACGCAGTATTTT.

DNA for the CDR3: TGCAGTGCTCCGGACAGGAGTAATGAGCAGTTCTTC. This translates into CSAPDRSNEQFF. This rearrangement joins TRBV20-1 to TRBJ2-1, with TRBD1 matching over 7 bases. The junction had 5 bases not matched to a gene; V was cut back by 5 bases and J by 7 bases. The CDR3 spans 12 residues. Germline CDR1 DFQATT, CDR2 SNEGSKA (reference sequence).

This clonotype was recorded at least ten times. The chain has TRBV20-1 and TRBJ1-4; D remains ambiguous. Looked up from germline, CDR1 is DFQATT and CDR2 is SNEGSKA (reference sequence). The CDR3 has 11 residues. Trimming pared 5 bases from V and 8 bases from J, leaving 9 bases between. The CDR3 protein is CSAARGEKLFF. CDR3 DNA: TGCAGTGCTGCCCGGGGAGAAAAACTGTTTTTT.

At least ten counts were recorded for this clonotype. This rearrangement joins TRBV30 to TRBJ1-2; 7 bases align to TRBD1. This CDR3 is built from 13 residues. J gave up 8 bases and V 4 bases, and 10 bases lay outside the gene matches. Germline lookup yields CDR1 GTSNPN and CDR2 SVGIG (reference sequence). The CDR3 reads CAWNRGGAGGYTF. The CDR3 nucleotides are TGTGCCTGGAATCGAGGGGGCGCGGGAGGCTACACCTTC.

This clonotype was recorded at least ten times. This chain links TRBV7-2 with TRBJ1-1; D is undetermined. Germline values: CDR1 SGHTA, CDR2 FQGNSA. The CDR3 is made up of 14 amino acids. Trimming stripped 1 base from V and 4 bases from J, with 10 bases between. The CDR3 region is CASSLEGGRTEAFF. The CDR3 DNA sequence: TGTGCCAGCAGCTTAGAAGGAGGACGCACTGAAGCTTTCTTT.

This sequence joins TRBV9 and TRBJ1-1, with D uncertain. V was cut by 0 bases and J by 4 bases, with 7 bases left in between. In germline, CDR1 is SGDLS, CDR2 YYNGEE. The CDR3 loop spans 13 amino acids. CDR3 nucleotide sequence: TGTGCCAGCAGCGTAGCAGCGGGCACTGAAGCTTTCTTT. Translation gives CASSVAAGTEAFF.

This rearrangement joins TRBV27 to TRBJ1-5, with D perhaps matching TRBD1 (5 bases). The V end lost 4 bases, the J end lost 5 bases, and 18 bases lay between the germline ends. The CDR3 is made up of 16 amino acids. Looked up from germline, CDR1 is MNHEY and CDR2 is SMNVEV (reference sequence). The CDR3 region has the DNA TGTGCCAGCAGTTCACGGGGGGAAAGGCTCCATCAGCCCCAGCATTTT. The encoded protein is CASSSRGERLHQPQHF.

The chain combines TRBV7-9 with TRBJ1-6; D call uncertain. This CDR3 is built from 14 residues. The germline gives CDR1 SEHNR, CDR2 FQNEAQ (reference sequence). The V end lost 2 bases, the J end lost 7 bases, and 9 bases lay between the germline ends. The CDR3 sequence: CASSLSGKNSPLHF. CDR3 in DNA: TGTGCCAGCAGCTTAAGCGGTAAAAATTCACCCCTCCACTTT.

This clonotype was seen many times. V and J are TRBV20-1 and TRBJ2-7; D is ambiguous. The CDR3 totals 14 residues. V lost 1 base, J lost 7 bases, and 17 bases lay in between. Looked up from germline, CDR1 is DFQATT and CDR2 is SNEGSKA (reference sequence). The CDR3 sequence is CSARAVRPLGEQYF. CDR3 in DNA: TGCAGTGCTAGAGCCGTGAGACCCCTGGGTGAGCAGTACTTC.

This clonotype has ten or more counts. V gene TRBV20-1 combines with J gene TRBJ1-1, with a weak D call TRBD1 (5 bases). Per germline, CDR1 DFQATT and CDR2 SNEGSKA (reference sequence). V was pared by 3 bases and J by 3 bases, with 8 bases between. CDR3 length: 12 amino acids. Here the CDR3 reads CSARGHDTEAFF. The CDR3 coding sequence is TGCAGTGCTAGGGGGCACGACACTGAAGCTTTCTTT.

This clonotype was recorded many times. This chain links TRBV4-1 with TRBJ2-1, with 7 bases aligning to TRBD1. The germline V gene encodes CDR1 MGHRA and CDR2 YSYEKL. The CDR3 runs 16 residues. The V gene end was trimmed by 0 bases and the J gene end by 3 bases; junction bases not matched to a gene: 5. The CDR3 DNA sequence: TGCGCCAGCAGCCAAGAACACGGGACAGTCTACAATGAGCAGTTCTTC. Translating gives CASSQEHGTVYNEQFF.

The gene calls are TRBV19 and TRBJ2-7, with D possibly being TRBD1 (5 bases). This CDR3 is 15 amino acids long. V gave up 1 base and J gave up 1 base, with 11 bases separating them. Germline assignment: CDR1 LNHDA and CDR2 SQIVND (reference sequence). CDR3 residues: CASSIGGLFSYEQYF. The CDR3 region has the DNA TGTGCCAGTAGTATAGGGGGCCTTTTTTCCTACGAGCAGTACTTC. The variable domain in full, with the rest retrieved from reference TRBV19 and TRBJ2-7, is DGGITQSPKYLFRKEGQNVTLSCEQNLNHDAMYWYRQDPGQGLRLIYYSQIVNDFQKGDIAEGYSVSREKKESFPLTVTSAQKNPTAFYLCASSIGGLFSYEQYFGPGTRLTVT.

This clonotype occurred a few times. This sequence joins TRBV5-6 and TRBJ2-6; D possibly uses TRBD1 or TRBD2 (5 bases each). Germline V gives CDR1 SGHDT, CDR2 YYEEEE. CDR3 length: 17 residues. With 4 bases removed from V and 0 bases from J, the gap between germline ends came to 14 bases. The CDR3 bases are TGTGCCAGCAGCCAGAGGGTCGGGGCCTCTGGGGCCAACGTCCTGACTTTC. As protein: CASSQRVGASGANVLTF.

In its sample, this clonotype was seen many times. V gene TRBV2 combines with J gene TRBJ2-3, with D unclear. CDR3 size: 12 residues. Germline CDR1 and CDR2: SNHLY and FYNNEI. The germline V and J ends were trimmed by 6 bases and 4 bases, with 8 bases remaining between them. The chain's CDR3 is CASSVGPDTQYF. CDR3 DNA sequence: TGTGCCAGCAGCGTGGGCCCAGATACGCAGTATTTT. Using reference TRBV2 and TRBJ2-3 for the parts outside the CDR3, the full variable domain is EPEVTQTPSHQVTQMGQEVILRCVPISNHLYFYWYRQILGQKVEFLVSFYNNEISEKSEIFDDQFSVERPDGSNFTLKIRSTKLEDSAMYFCASSVGPDTQYFGPGTRLTVL.

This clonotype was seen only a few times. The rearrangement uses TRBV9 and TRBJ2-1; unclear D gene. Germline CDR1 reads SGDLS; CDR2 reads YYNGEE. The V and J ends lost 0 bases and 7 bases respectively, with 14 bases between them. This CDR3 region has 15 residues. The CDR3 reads CASSVAMEIRNEQFF. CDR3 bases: TGTGCCAGCAGCGTAGCTATGGAGATCAGGAATGAGCAGTTCTTC.

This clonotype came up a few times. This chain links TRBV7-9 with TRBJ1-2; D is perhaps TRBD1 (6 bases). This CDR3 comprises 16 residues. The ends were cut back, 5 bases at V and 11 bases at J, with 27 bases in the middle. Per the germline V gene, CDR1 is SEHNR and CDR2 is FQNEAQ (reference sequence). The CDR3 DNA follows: TGTGCCAGCAGCCCCAGATCCGCTGGACAGTACTATGCTTACACCTTC. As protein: CASSPRSAGQYYAYTF. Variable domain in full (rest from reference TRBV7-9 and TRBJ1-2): DTGVSQNPRHKITKRGQNVTFRCDPISEHNRLYWYRQTLGQGPEFLTYFQNEAQLEKSRLLSDRFSAERPKGSFSTLEIQRTEQGDSAMYLCASSPRSAGQYYAYTFGSGTRLTVV.

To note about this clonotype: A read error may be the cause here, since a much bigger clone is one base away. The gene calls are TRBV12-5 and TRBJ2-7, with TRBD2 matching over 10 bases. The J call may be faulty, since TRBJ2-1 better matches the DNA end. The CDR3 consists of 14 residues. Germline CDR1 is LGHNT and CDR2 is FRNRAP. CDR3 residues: CASGVAGGIYEQFF. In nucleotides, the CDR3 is TGTGCTAGTGGTGTAGCGGGGGGAATCTACGAGCAGTTCTTC.

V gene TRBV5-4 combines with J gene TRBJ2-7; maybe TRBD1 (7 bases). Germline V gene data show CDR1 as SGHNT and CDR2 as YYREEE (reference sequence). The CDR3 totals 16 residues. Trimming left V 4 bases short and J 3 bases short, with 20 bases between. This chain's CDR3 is CASSLTPEGAIYEQYF. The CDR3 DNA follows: TGTGCCAGCAGCCTTACCCCGGAGGGGGCGATCTACGAGCAGTACTTC.

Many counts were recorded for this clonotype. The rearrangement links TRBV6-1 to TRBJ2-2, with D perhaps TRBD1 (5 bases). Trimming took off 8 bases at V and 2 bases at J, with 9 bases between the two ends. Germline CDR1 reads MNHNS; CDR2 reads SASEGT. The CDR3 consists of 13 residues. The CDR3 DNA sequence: TGTGCCAGCGAGGACACCAACACCGGGGAGCTGTTTTTT. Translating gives CASEDTNTGELFF.

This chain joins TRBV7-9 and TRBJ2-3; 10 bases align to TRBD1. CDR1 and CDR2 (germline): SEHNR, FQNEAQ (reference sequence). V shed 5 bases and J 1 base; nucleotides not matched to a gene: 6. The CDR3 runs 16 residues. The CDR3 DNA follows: TGTGCCAGCAGCACGACAGGGGGCGCGGGCACAGATACGCAGTATTTT. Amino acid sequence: CASSTTGGAGTDTQYF.

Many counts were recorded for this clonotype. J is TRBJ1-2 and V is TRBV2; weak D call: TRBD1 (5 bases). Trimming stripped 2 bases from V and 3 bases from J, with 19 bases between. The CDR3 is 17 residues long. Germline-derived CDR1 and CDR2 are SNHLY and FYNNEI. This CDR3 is CASSEKQGLLPDYGYTF. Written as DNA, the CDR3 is TGTGCCAGCAGTGAAAAGCAGGGACTCCTACCCGACTATGGCTACACCTTC.

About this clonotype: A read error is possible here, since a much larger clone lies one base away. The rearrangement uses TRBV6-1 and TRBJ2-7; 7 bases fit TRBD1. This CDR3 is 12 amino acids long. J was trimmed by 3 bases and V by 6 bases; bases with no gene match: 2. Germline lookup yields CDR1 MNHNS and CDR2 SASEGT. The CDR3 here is CASRRDSYEQYF. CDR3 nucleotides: TGTGCCAGCAGGAGGGACAGCTACGAGCAGTACTTC.

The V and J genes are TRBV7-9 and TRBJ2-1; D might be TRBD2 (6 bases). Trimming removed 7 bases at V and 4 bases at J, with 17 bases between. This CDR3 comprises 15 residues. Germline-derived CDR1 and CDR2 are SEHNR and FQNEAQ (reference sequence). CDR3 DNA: TGTGCCAGCACCGATCGGACTAAATGGTACAATGAGCAGTTCTTC. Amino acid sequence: CASTDRTKWYNEQFF. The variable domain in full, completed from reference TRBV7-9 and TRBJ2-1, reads DTGVSQNPRHKITKRGQNVTFRCDPISEHNRLYWYRQTLGQGPEFLTYFQNEAQLEKSRLLSDRFSAERPKGSFSTLEIQRTEQGDSAMYLCASTDRTKWYNEQFFGPGTRLTVL.

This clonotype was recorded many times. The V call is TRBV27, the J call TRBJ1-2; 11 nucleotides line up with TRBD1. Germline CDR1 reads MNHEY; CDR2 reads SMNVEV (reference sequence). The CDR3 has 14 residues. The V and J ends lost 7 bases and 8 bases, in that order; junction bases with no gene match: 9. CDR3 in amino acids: CASTGTGGRFGYTF. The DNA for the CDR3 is TGTGCCAGCACGGGGACAGGGGGACGGTTCGGCTACACCTTC.